This TCR beta chain was captured in a study of shared clonotypes between healthy human individuals. TCRdb's table, derived via immunoSEQ multiplex PCR, lists solely in-frame clones and lacks some. The sample holds around 2.1 million clones, about 94% seen once. In germline, CDR1 is LGHNA, CDR2 YNFKEQ. This CDR3 region has 15 residues. V lost 4 bases and J lost 1; bases outside the gene matches: 4. The clonotype comes from a man between 18 and 29 years old in good health. J is TRBJ1-3 and V is TRBV4-2; 7 nucleotides agree with TRBD1. The specimen was naive CD4+ T cells sorted from blood. Subset in this sample: CD45RA+ positively selected. CDR3 in DNA: TGTGCCAGCAGCCCTCGGACAGGATCTGGAAACACCATATATTTT. Amino acid sequence: CASSPRTGSGNTIYF.